A selection of T cell receptor beta chains follows, all from one sample in a study of T cells in Graves' hyperthyroidism and ophthalmopathy. TCRdb analysed the multiplex PCR reads with MiXCR anew, one entry per CDR3 protein. This table has around 600,000 distinct CDR3 sequences, 14% appearing once. The source material was blood. The receptors come from a woman in her late teens or twenties with Graves' ophthalmopathy. CDR3s include the opening cysteine and the closing phenylalanine or tryptophan. The D gene is left open where the match is weak. A row's size may be missing; if present it is once, few, many or a size class.

cdr3_nt cdr3_aa v_call d_call clone_size j_call
TGCAGCGTAAATCAGGGGAGGAACACTGAAGCTTTCTTT CSVNQGRNTEAFF TRBV29-1 NA NA TRBJ1-1
TGTGCCAGCTGCGTGCCCCATACTAATAACATTCAGTACTTC CASCVPHTNNIQYF TRBV28 NA many TRBJ2-4
TGTGCCAGCAGAGGGAGCGGGAGGTGGTCAGATACGCAGTATTTT CASRGSGRWSDTQYF TRBV27 TRBD2 many TRBJ2-3
TGCGCCAGCAGCTTGAACTCAGATACGCAGTATTTT CASSLNSDTQYF TRBV5-1 NA NA TRBJ2-3
TGTGCCAGCAGCCCTCGGCTGAGTGGGGGCTACGAGCAGTACTTC CASSPRLSGGYEQYF TRBV9 NA many TRBJ2-7
TGTGCCAGCAGTAGGATGGGGAACACCGGGGAGCTGTTTTTT CASSRMGNTGELFF TRBV27 NA many TRBJ2-2
TGTGCCAGCAGGGGACTAGCGGGAGGGTACGAGCAGTACTTC CASRGLAGGYEQYF TRBV11-3 TRBD2 many TRBJ2-7
TGCAGCGCCGGGACGGCGTATGGCTACACCTTC CSAGTAYGYTF TRBV29-1 NA NA TRBJ1-2
TGCAGTGCCCACAGGGGGCGCCTCTACGAGCAGTACTTC CSAHRGRLYEQYF TRBV20-1 TRBD1 many TRBJ2-7
TGTGCCAGCAGCATGACAGGGATGGCCCTCCACTTT CASSMTGMALHF TRBV7-2 TRBD1 many TRBJ1-6
TGTGCCATCAGTGATTCGACAGGGGGCACGACTAATGAAAAACTGTTTTTT CAISDSTGGTTNEKLFF TRBV10-3 TRBD1 NA TRBJ1-4
TGTGCCAGCAGCCCTAGCGGTAACACCGGGGAGCTGTTTTTT CASSPSGNTGELFF TRBV12-3/TRBV12-4 TRBD2 many TRBJ2-2
TGTGCCAGCAGTGGGTGGGGCACTAACTATGGCTACACCTTC CASSGWGTNYGYTF TRBV28 NA many TRBJ1-2
TGTGCCAGTACTCCAACGGCAGATCAGCCCCAGCATTTT CASTPTADQPQHF TRBV19 NA few TRBJ1-5